This passage covers 28 T cell receptor beta chains from one sample sequenced in a study of blood T cells in healthy people across ages. Alongside a J-beta primer mix, a sample-barcoded 5' primer served in a second PCR lasting about 6 to 11 cycles. Via MiXCR, TCRdb re-called the 5' RACE reads, giving one row per CDR3 protein. The data hold under 750,000 distinct CDR3 sequences, with around half observed a single time. The source material was blood. The receptor set was obtained from a man aged 80 or over in good health.

This clonotype was detected a few times. The rearrangement uses TRBV4-1 and TRBJ1-2; D is unclear. Trimming pared 1 base from V and 5 bases from J, leaving 11 bases between. CDR1 and CDR2 from the germline V gene are MGHRA and YSYEKL. The CDR3 has 14 amino acids. The CDR3 bases are TGCGCCAGCAGCCAAGTTAGCCCATTGTATGGCTACACCTTC. Encoded protein: CASSQVSPLYGYTF.

V gene TRBV5-1 combines with J gene TRBJ2-7; 7 bases match TRBD2. This CDR3 is 13 amino acids long. Germline-derived CDR1 and CDR2 are SGHRS and YFSETQ. After removal of 4 bases from V and 5 bases from J, the junction contained 6 bases not matched to a gene. CDR3 loop: CASSVREGNEQYF. The CDR3, as DNA: TGCGCCAGCAGCGTTAGGGAGGGTAACGAGCAGTACTTC.

V and J are TRBV20-1 and TRBJ2-1; TRBD2 matches at 7 bases. V dropped 6 bases and J dropped 9; count of bases not matched to a gene: 17. Germline V gives CDR1 DFQATT, CDR2 SNEGSKA (reference sequence). This CDR3 region has 15 residues. CDR3 nucleotides: TGCAGTGCAGCCGGGACTAACCTTTGGTATGTTGAGCAGTTCTTC. Translated: CSAAGTNLWYVEQFF.

As for this clonotype: Since a much larger clone is just one base distant, this may be a read error. The rearrangement joins TRBV9 to TRBJ2-4, with D possibly TRBD1 on 6 matching bases. The tail of the sequence fits TRBJ2-7 better, so the J call may be wrong. Looked up from germline, CDR1 is SGDLS and CDR2 is YYNGEE. The CDR3 runs to 15 residues. Here the CDR3 reads CASQRNRELSYEQYF. CDR3 in DNA: TGTGCCAGCCAGAGGAACAGGGAGTTGAGCTACGAGCAGTACTTC.

This clonotype was recorded a few times. The chain is built from TRBV20-1 and TRBJ2-3; D gene uncertain. The CDR3 consists of 13 residues. Per the germline V gene, CDR1 is DFQATT and CDR2 is SNEGSKA (reference sequence). V dropped 1 base and J dropped 2 bases, with 7 bases sitting between them. DNA for the CDR3: TGCAGTGCTAGAGTCGCCAACACAGATACGCAGTATTTT. Its protein product is CSARVANTDTQYF.

The chain joins TRBV7-3 to TRBJ2-3; D is possibly TRBD1 (5 bases). Germline lookup yields CDR1 SGHTA and CDR2 FQGTGA. The CDR3 is made up of 18 amino acids. Trimming took off 5 bases at V and 4 bases at J, with 25 bases between the two ends. The CDR3 sequence is CASSQRAAGQRSADTQYF. Here the CDR3 DNA reads TGTGCCAGCAGCCAAAGGGCAGCAGGGCAGAGAAGTGCAGATACGCAGTATTTT.

V usage is TRBV7-2 and J usage is TRBJ2-1; TRBD1 matches 7 bases. The CDR3 loop spans 14 amino acids. Per the germline V gene, CDR1 is SGHTA and CDR2 is FQGNSA. Trimming at V came to 5 bases and at J to 6 bases, leaving 7 bases not matched to a gene. For the CDR3, the DNA is TGTGCCAGCAGCCCAAGTACAGGGGCCAATGAGCAGTTCTTC. Translated, it gives CASSPSTGANEQFF.

This clonotype was seen ten or more times. This chain uses TRBV7-9 with TRBJ2-1, with 9 bases identical to TRBD2. Germline values: CDR1 SEHNR, CDR2 FQNEAQ (reference sequence). This CDR3 has 16 residues. V lost 5 bases, J lost 7 bases, and 12 bases stayed unmatched. In DNA form, the CDR3 reads TGTGCCAGCAGCCACCGAGGGACTAGCCTTTGGAATGAGCAGTTCTTC. This encodes CASSHRGTSLWNEQFF.

The table lists this clonotype with a few counts. The J gene is TRBJ2-5, the V gene TRBV7-2; D ambiguous. V was clipped by 2 bases and J by 10 bases, with 23 bases between them. The CDR3 has 16 residues. Looked up from germline, CDR1 is SGHTA and CDR2 is FQGNSA. For the CDR3, the DNA is TGTGCCAGCAGCTTATCCGGGCACCCCATCGTAGGTGACCAGTACTTC. It codes for CASSLSGHPIVGDQYF.

The sample holds a few counts of this clonotype. The rearrangement links TRBV30 to TRBJ2-1; D not resolved. V lost 4 bases and J 6 bases, leaving 13 bases between the germline ends. Germline-derived CDR1 and CDR2 are GTSNPN and SVGIG (reference sequence). This CDR3 comprises 13 residues. The CDR3 coding sequence is TGTGCCTGGATGGGTACTCGTGGCAATGAGCAGTTCTTC. Residues: CAWMGTRGNEQFF.

This clonotype was counted only a few times. The chain couples TRBV6-4 to TRBJ2-7; D call uncertain. V was trimmed by 6 bases and J by 2 bases, leaving 11 bases between them. Per germline, CDR1 MRHNA and CDR2 SNTAGT. CDR3 length: 13 residues. CDR3 DNA sequence: TGTGCCAGCAGCGCGTGCAGCACCTACGAGCAGTACTTC. Its protein product is CASSACSTYEQYF.

V usage is TRBV12-3 or TRBV12-4 and J usage is TRBJ1-6; tentatively, D is TRBD1 (5 bases). Between the trimmed V and J ends, which lost 2 bases and 7 bases, there was a span of 12 bases. This CDR3 has 15 amino acids. CDR3 loop: CASSLSLRGNSPLHF. CDR3 bases: TGTGCCAGCAGTTTAAGTCTACGGGGGAATTCACCCCTCCACTTT.

The rearrangement links TRBV14 to TRBJ1-6, with D uncertain. The germline gives CDR1 SGHDN, CDR2 FVKESK. This CDR3 is built from 17 residues. Trimming left V 1 base short and J 6 bases short, with 16 bases between. The CDR3 region has the DNA TGTGCCAGCAGCCAAGCCGACGGACCTTCGAGTAATTCACCCCTCCACTTT. Translating it yields CASSQADGPSSNSPLHF. The complete variable domain, with remaining parts taken from reference TRBV14 and TRBJ1-6, reads EAGVTQFPSHSVIEKGQTVTLRCDPISGHDNLYWYRRVMGKEIKFLLHFVKESKQDESGMPNNRFLAERTGGTYSTLKVQPAELEDSGVYFCASSQADGPSSNSPLHFGNGTRLTVT.

V gene TRBV5-1 combines with J gene TRBJ2-6, with no clear D. The CDR3 spans 19 residues. Germline V CDR1 and CDR2: SGHRS, YFSETQ. Trimming removed 0 bases at V and 0 bases at J, with 16 bases between. The CDR3: CASSLAGVLHSSGANVLTF. For the CDR3, the DNA is TGCGCCAGCAGCTTGGCCGGTGTCCTTCACTCCTCTGGGGCCAACGTCCTGACTTTC. Based on the CDR3 plus reference TRBV5-1 and TRBJ2-6, the full variable domain is KAGVTQTPRYLIKTRGQQVTLSCSPISGHRSVSWYQQTPGQGLQFLFEYFSETQRNKGNFPGRFSGRQFSNSRSEMNVSTLELGDSALYLCASSLAGVLHSSGANVLTFGAGSRLTVL.

This clonotype was observed a few times. A clone one base away is much larger, so this may be a read error. The chain recombines TRBV23-1 with TRBJ1-2, with a possible D match to TRBD1 (5 bases). TRBV23-1 is treated as an ORF (open reading frame) with a function not yet certain. Trimming removed 1 base from V and 4 bases from J, with 16 bases in between. This CDR3 has 16 residues. The CDR3 DNA reads TGCGCCAGCAGTCAATGGGGCCGCACAGCGTTCTATGGCTACACCTTC. This codes for CASSQWGRTAFYGYTF.

The chain recombines TRBV20-1 with TRBJ2-3; TRBD2 matches at 10 bases. With V trimmed by 3 bases and J by 4 bases, 16 bases remained unmatched. CDR3 length: 18 amino acids. CDR1 and CDR2 (germline): DFQATT, SNEGSKA (reference sequence). CDR3 in amino acids: CSASHYSGGAIIADTQYF. The CDR3 DNA is TGCAGTGCTAGCCACTACAGCGGGGGGGCCATAATCGCAGATACGCAGTATTTT.

This chain uses TRBV7-8 with TRBJ1-2; possible D gene TRBD1, 5 bases. This CDR3 spans 15 amino acids. V shed 4 bases and J shed 3 bases, with 15 bases lying between them. Germline-derived CDR1 and CDR2 are SGHVS and FQNEAQ. The CDR3 region has the DNA TGTGCCAGCAGCTCGAACGACAGACCCTACTATGGCTACACCTTC. This translates into CASSSNDRPYYGYTF.

The chain employs TRBV11-2 and TRBJ2-6, with 8 bases aligning to TRBD1. The CDR3 extends over 17 amino acids. Per the germline V gene, CDR1 is SGHAT and CDR2 is FQNNGV. V lost 1 base and J lost 3; bases outside the gene matches: 5. CDR3 amino acids: CASSLGTGLYGANVLTF. In nucleotides, the CDR3 is TGTGCCAGCAGCTTAGGGACAGGGTTGTATGGGGCCAACGTCCTGACTTTC.

The sample holds a few counts of this clonotype. The CDR3 nucleotides read TGTGCCAGCAGCCGGGGGACAGGGTGGCCAGATACGCAGTATTTT. This codes for CASSRGTGWPDTQYF. The rearrangement joins TRBV7-9 to TRBJ2-3, with TRBD1 identical over 9 bases. Germline CDR1 reads SEHNR; CDR2 reads FQNEAQ (reference sequence). The CDR3 has 15 residues. The junction had 7 bases not matched to a gene; V was cut back by 5 bases and J by 4 bases.

The V call is TRBV9, the J call TRBJ2-5; a weak D match, TRBD2 (5 bases). V dropped 0 bases and J dropped 2 bases, with 8 bases sitting between them. There are 14 residues in the CDR3. Germline V gives CDR1 SGDLS, CDR2 YYNGEE. CDR3 nucleotide sequence: TGTGCCAGCAGCGTAGATCCGGGGCAAGAGACCCAGTACTTC. Residues: CASSVDPGQETQYF.

V is TRBV28 and J is TRBJ2-5; D is unclear. The last part of the DNA fits TRBJ2-7 better; the J call may be wrong. CDR1 and CDR2 (germline): MDHEN, SYDVKM. This CDR3 is 15 amino acids long. CDR3 protein: CASSLRRRASHEQYF. For the CDR3, the DNA is TGTGCCAGCAGTTTAAGGCGCCGGGCATCTCACGAGCAGTACTTC.

The J gene is TRBJ1-4, the V gene TRBV6-1, with a weak D call TRBD1 (5 bases). Germline CDR1 is MNHNS and CDR2 is SASEGT. V gave up 3 bases and J gave up 14 bases, with 10 bases separating them. The CDR3 consists of 11 residues. The CDR3 nucleotides are TGTGCCAGCAGTGACTACAGGCTGCTGTTTTTT. Translating gives CASSDYRLLFF.

The rearrangement uses TRBV20-1 and TRBJ2-1, with 12 bases identical to TRBD2. Trimming removed 4 bases from V and 6 bases from J; junction bases left unmatched: 7. Germline V gene sequence: CDR1 DFQATT, CDR2 SNEGSKA (reference sequence). CDR3 length equals 15 residues. CDR3 bases: TGCAGTGCTATTCTTCCTAGCGGGGGGGCCAATGAGCAGTTCTTC. Translating it yields CSAILPSGGANEQFF.

J is TRBJ2-5 and V is TRBV6-2 or TRBV6-3; 9 nucleotides match TRBD1. The DNA end lines up better with TRBJ2-7; the J call may be wrong. This CDR3 has 15 amino acids. The V gene's germline CDR1 is MNHEY and CDR2 SVGEGT. This CDR3 reads CASSTVGQGLYEQYF. The CDR3, as DNA: TGTGCCAGCTCCACGGTGGGACAGGGCCTCTACGAGCAGTACTTC.

This clonotype was observed a handful of times. The V and J genes are TRBV4-1 and TRBJ1-2, with D maybe TRBD1 (5 bases). V dropped 4 bases and J dropped 4 bases, with 16 bases sitting between them. CDR3 size: 15 residues. The germline V gene encodes CDR1 MGHRA and CDR2 YSYEKL. The CDR3 DNA sequence: TGCGCCAGCAGCCCCCCTGAACAGGAGTTCTATGGCTACACCTTC. Its translation: CASSPPEQEFYGYTF.

The chain employs TRBV6-2 or TRBV6-3 and TRBJ2-1; TRBD1 aligns across 8 bases. The germline gives CDR1 MNHEY, CDR2 SVGEGT. With V trimmed by 5 bases and J by 0 bases, 6 bases remained unmatched. The CDR3 is 16 residues long. The CDR3 is CASSARTGSSYNEQFF. CDR3 in DNA: TGTGCCAGCAGTGCCAGGACAGGGAGCTCCTACAATGAGCAGTTCTTC.

This clonotype was observed a handful of times. The chain uses TRBV4-3 and TRBJ2-2, with 9 bases matching TRBD2. Germline-derived CDR1 and CDR2 are LGHNA and YSLEER. The J segment lost 6 bases and the V segment lost 4 bases, leaving 9 bases of the junction unmatched. CDR3 length: 16 amino acids. CDR3 protein: CASSLAWGTSSGELFF. CDR3 sequence (DNA): TGCGCCAGCAGCCTCGCATGGGGGACTAGCTCCGGGGAGCTGTTTTTT.

The table lists this clonotype with a few counts. The chain has TRBV28 and TRBJ1-2, with unresolved D. Germline V lookup: CDR1 MDHEN, CDR2 SYDVKM. Trimming shortened V by 5 bases and J by 3 bases, and 7 bases separated the two germline ends. The length of the CDR3 is 12 residues. The CDR3 is CASSNKYYGYTF. DNA of the CDR3: TGTGCCAGCAGTAATAAGTACTATGGCTACACCTTC.